One sample yielded the 30 T cell receptor beta chains listed below, sequenced in a study of shared clonotypes between healthy human individuals. Profiling relied on immunoSEQ multiplex PCR, and the TCRdb table lists in-frame clones only, not all of them. The profile shows about 1 million clones, more than 60% of them singletons. Sequenced: memory CD4+ T cells sorted from blood. Regarding subset: CD45RA-negative fraction. The receptors come from a man aged 18-30 years in good health.

This chain uses TRBV10-1 with TRBJ2-2; 8 nucleotides match TRBD2. J was trimmed by 6 bases and V by 7 bases; bases with no gene match: 7. Germline CDR1 and CDR2: WNHNN and SYGVQD (reference sequence). This CDR3 has 14 amino acids. In DNA form, the CDR3 reads TGCGCCAGCAAAGGGACTAGTGAGGCCGGGGAGCTGTTTTTT. Protein: CASKGTSEAGELFF.

The gene calls are TRBV2 and TRBJ1-5, with TRBD1 matching 7 bases. The CDR3 contains 12 residues. In germline, CDR1 is SNHLY, CDR2 FYNNEI. J was trimmed by 4 bases and V by 6 bases; bases with no gene match: 0. The CDR3 sequence is CASRTGNQPQHF. CDR3 sequence (DNA): TGTGCCAGCAGGACAGGGAATCAGCCCCAGCATTTT.

The gene calls are TRBV11-2 and TRBJ2-2; the D is unclear. Germline CDR1 and CDR2: SGHAT and FQNNGV. CDR3 length: 16 residues. The V and J ends lost 4 bases and 3 bases respectively, with 15 bases between them. Here the CDR3 DNA reads TGTGCCAGCAGCTACGTTAGGACGTTAGACACCGGGGAGCTGTTTTTT. Encoded protein: CASSYVRTLDTGELFF.

The rearrangement joins TRBV6-1 to TRBJ2-3; D might be TRBD1 or TRBD2, each matching 6 bases. Germline V gene lookup returns CDR1 MNHNS and CDR2 SASEGT. CDR3 size: 15 residues. The V end lost 4 bases, the J end lost 0 bases, and 11 bases lay between the germline ends. The CDR3 spells CASSAGGTSTDTQYF. The DNA for the CDR3 is TGTGCCAGCAGTGCCGGGGGCACTAGCACAGATACGCAGTATTTT.

V and J are TRBV27 and TRBJ1-2, with TRBD1 matching 7 bases. The CDR3 is 15 residues long. V was pared by 4 bases and J by 5 bases, with 10 bases of the junction left unmatched. The germline V gene has CDR1 MNHEY and CDR2 SMNVEV (reference sequence). The CDR3 loop reads CASSSTGTDVYGYTF. The CDR3 DNA sequence: TGTGCCAGCAGTTCCACCGGGACAGACGTGTATGGCTACACCTTC.

This clone turned up a few times. At the DNA level, this CDR3 is encoded by other sequences in the same sample as well. The J gene is TRBJ1-2, the V gene TRBV28; no clear D gene. The CDR3 is made up of 13 amino acids. The V and J ends lost 2 bases and 2 bases respectively, with 6 bases between them. Germline CDR1 is MDHEN and CDR2 is SYDVKM. CDR3 in amino acids: CASSLNRNYGYTF. In nucleotides, the CDR3 is TGTGCCAGCAGTTTAAACAGAAACTATGGCTACACCTTC.

This clone has a handful of counts. The chain is built from TRBV19 and TRBJ1-3, with a weak D call TRBD1 (5 bases). CDR1 and CDR2 from the germline V gene are LNHDA and SQIVND (reference sequence). This CDR3 is built from 15 residues. V shed 3 bases and J shed 2 bases, with 11 bases lying between them. The CDR3 DNA reads as TGTGCCAGTAGTATCTCGGCAGGGACTGGAAACACCATATATTTT. Translating it yields CASSISAGTGNTIYF.

This clone was seen more than once but under ten times. The sample has other DNA sequences that encode this CDR3 too. The chain combines TRBV28 with TRBJ1-4; no clear D gene. The CDR3 length is 15 residues. Trimming pared 5 bases from V and 0 bases from J, leaving 10 bases between. Looked up from germline, CDR1 is MDHEN and CDR2 is SYDVKM. The CDR3 coding sequence is TGTGCCAGCAGTCCCTCAGGAGCAACTAATGAAAAACTGTTTTTT. As protein: CASSPSGATNEKLFF.

The table lists this clone with many counts. This chain connects TRBV10-3 to TRBJ1-2, with D unclear. Germline lookup yields CDR1 ENHRY and CDR2 SYGVKD. This CDR3 has 12 residues. The V end was cut by 2 bases, the J end by 4 bases, with 5 bases between. The CDR3 loop reads CAISEIAYGYTF. The DNA for the CDR3 is TGTGCCATCAGTGAGATAGCCTATGGCTACACCTTC.

The gene calls are TRBV28 and TRBJ2-2; unclear D gene. Deletions cut 3 bases from V and 5 bases from J, with 7 bases between. From germline, CDR1 is MDHEN and CDR2 SYDVKM. The length of the CDR3 is 13 residues. The CDR3 coding sequence is TGTGCCAGCAGTTTCGCTTTGACCGGGGAGCTGTTTTTT. This translates into CASSFALTGELFF.

This clone has just one count. V and J are TRBV7-9 and TRBJ1-4, with 7 bases fitting TRBD1. The CDR3 loop spans 15 amino acids. Per germline, CDR1 SEHNR and CDR2 FQNEAQ (reference sequence). V lost 3 bases to trimming and J lost 5 bases; unmatched junction nucleotides: 6. In DNA, the CDR3 is TGTGCCAGCAGCTTTAAGGGGGCAGGGAATGAAAAACTGTTTTTT. As protein: CASSFKGAGNEKLFF.

The chain couples TRBV5-1 to TRBJ2-1, with 8 bases aligning to TRBD2. J gave up 1 base and V 0 bases, and 3 bases lay outside the gene matches. The CDR3 is 16 amino acids. Germline-derived CDR1 and CDR2 are SGHRS and YFSETQ. The CDR3 DNA reads TGCGCCAGCAGCTTGGGCGGGGGGATATCCTACAATGAGCAGTTCTTC. Amino acids: CASSLGGGISYNEQFF.

This clone was counted at least ten times. This chain connects TRBV5-8 to TRBJ1-6; no definite D call. The CDR3 runs 16 residues. V dropped 4 bases and J dropped 0 bases, with 11 bases sitting between them. CDR1 and CDR2 from the germline V gene are SGHTS and YDEGEE. The CDR3 DNA is TGTGCCAGCAGCCTCCACATGAGCTCCTATAATTCACCCCTCCACTTT. Translated: CASSLHMSSYNSPLHF.

The chain uses TRBV7-6 and TRBJ2-2, with D perhaps matching TRBD1 (6 bases). Looked up from germline, CDR1 is SGHVS and CDR2 is FNYEAQ. The CDR3 runs to 16 residues. V shed 1 base and J shed 0 bases, with 9 bases lying between them. DNA of the CDR3: TGTGCCAGCAGCTTAGGAACAGGGTCGAACACCGGGGAGCTGTTTTTT. It is translated as CASSLGTGSNTGELFF.

V usage is TRBV5-1 and J usage is TRBJ2-3; 15 bases map to TRBD2. V lost 3 bases and J lost 3; bases outside the gene matches: 11. This CDR3 comprises 19 residues. Germline V gene lookup returns CDR1 SGHRS and CDR2 YFSETQ. The chain's CDR3 is CASSSASGTSGGSTDTQYF. CDR3 DNA sequence: TGCGCCAGCAGCTCGGCCTCCGGGACTAGCGGGGGGTCGACAGATACGCAGTATTTT.

This rearrangement joins TRBV27 to TRBJ2-5; tentative D call: TRBD2 (5 bases). Trimming pared 5 bases from V and 5 bases from J, leaving 15 bases between. The CDR3 has 14 amino acids. Per the germline V gene, CDR1 is MNHEY and CDR2 is SMNVEV (reference sequence). The CDR3: CASSAGPQRETQYF. The CDR3 nucleotides are TGTGCCAGCAGTGCCGGGCCCCAGCGGGAGACCCAGTACTTC.

A single count supports this clone. The rearrangement links TRBV7-9 to TRBJ1-4; D unclear. V lost 1 base to trimming and J lost 8 bases, with 14 bases between them. Per the germline V gene, CDR1 is SEHNR and CDR2 is FQNEAQ (reference sequence). The CDR3 sequence is 15 residues long. CDR3 nucleotide sequence: TGTGCCAGCAGCTTAGGATATGGGAGCAGCGAAAAACTGTTTTTT. As protein: CASSLGYGSSEKLFF.

The chain links TRBV5-6 to TRBJ2-2; TRBD1 aligns across 7 bases. The CDR3 is 14 amino acids. In germline, CDR1 is SGHDT, CDR2 YYEEEE. The V gene end was trimmed by 5 bases and the J gene end by 6 bases; junction bases not matched to a gene: 7. The CDR3 DNA follows: TGTGCCAGCAGTCGCCGACAGGGCGCCGGGGAGCTGTTTTTT. Translation gives CASSRRQGAGELFF. The whole variable domain, remainder taken from reference TRBV5-6 and TRBJ2-2, is DAGVTQSPTHLIKTRGQQVTLRCSPKSGHDTVSWYQQALGQGPQFIFQYYEEEERQRGNFPDRFSGHQFPNYSSELNVNALLLGDSALYLCASSRRQGAGELFFGEGSRLTVL.

This rearrangement joins TRBV5-1 to TRBJ2-3, with D maybe TRBD1 (5 bases). V shed 4 bases and J shed 2 bases, with 14 bases lying between them. The CDR3 runs to 15 residues. CDR1 is SGHRS and CDR2 is YFSETQ in the germline V gene. The CDR3 reads CASSRSLGDTDTQYF. CDR3 nucleotides: TGCGCCAGCAGCCGATCTCTAGGGGACACAGATACGCAGTATTTT.

The chain employs TRBV28 and TRBJ1-1; the D gene is possibly TRBD1 (5 bases). Between the trimmed V and J ends, which lost 6 bases and 2 bases, there was a span of 13 bases. The germline V gene encodes CDR1 MDHEN and CDR2 SYDVKM. This CDR3 comprises 14 residues. The CDR3 reads CASSRGLFNTEAFF. The CDR3 DNA sequence: TGTGCCAGCAGCCGGGGACTATTCAACACTGAAGCTTTCTTT.

The V call is TRBV10-3, the J call TRBJ2-5, with no clear D. There are 15 residues in the CDR3. Per the germline V gene, CDR1 is ENHRY and CDR2 is SYGVKD. Between the trimmed V and J ends, which lost 6 bases and 0 bases, there was a span of 14 bases. The CDR3 nucleotides read TGTGCCATCAGACCGGCAGGTGGAGACCAAGAGACCCAGTACTTC. It translates to CAIRPAGGDQETQYF.

This chain links TRBV15 with TRBJ2-2, with D uncertain. Germline-derived CDR1 and CDR2 are LNHNV and YYDKDF (reference sequence). CDR3 length: 14 amino acids. V lost 0 bases and J 8 bases, leaving 10 bases between the germline ends. In nucleotides, the CDR3 is TGTGCCACCAGCAGAGATCCTTCTAGTGGGGAGCTGTTTTTT. Its protein product is CATSRDPSSGELFF.

CDR3 in amino acids: CASSLGSPYNEQFF. The CDR3 DNA sequence: TGCGCCAGCAGCTTGGGGTCTCCTTACAATGAGCAGTTCTTC. This chain connects TRBV5-1 to TRBJ2-1, with D unresolved. CDR3 length: 14 residues. Germline-derived CDR1 and CDR2 are SGHRS and YFSETQ. Deletions cut 0 bases from V and 4 bases from J, with 8 bases between.

The rearrangement links TRBV6-1 to TRBJ2-7, with 8 bases fitting TRBD2. This CDR3 region has 15 residues. J gave up 0 bases and V 6 bases, and 7 bases lay outside the gene matches. Per germline, CDR1 MNHNS and CDR2 SASEGT. As DNA, the CDR3 is TGTGCCAGCAGACCCACTAGCGGTGGCTCCTACGAGCAGTACTTC. As protein: CASRPTSGGSYEQYF.

This chain connects TRBV5-1 to TRBJ2-7, with 10 bases matching TRBD2. The V gene end was trimmed by 8 bases and the J gene end by 0 bases; junction bases not matched to a gene: 8. Germline loops: CDR1 SGHRS, CDR2 YFSETQ. The CDR3 totals 15 residues. The CDR3 loop is CARPHTSGVSYEQYF. Here the CDR3 DNA reads TGCGCCAGACCGCACACTAGCGGGGTCTCCTACGAGCAGTACTTC.

This rearrangement joins TRBV7-2 to TRBJ2-3; 8 bases are shared with TRBD2. V shed 3 bases, J shed 4 bases, and the junction held 9 bases outside the gene matches. This CDR3 region has 16 residues. Germline-derived CDR1 and CDR2 are SGHTA and FQGNSA. The CDR3 here is CASSLGPGREADTQYF. The CDR3 nucleotides are TGTGCCAGCAGCTTGGGTCCCGGGAGGGAGGCAGATACGCAGTATTTT. The full variable domain, rest sourced from reference TRBV7-2 and TRBJ2-3, is GAGVSQSPSNKVTEKGKDVELRCDPISGHTALYWYRQSLGQGLEFLIYFQGNSAPDKSGLPSDRFSAERTGGSVSTLTIQRTQQEDSAVYLCASSLGPGREADTQYFGPGTRLTVL.

This clone was observed a few times. The chain recombines TRBV5-1 with TRBJ1-1; possible D gene TRBD1, 5 bases. With 5 bases removed from V and 7 bases from J, the gap between germline ends came to 9 bases. The CDR3 runs 11 residues. Germline CDR1 SGHRS, CDR2 YFSETQ. The CDR3 reads CASREGSEAFF. In DNA, the CDR3 is TGCGCCAGCAGAGAGGGGAGTGAAGCTTTCTTT.

The chain couples TRBV10-3 to TRBJ2-2, with TRBD2 matching 14 bases. The V gene end was trimmed by 10 bases and the J gene end by 8 bases; junction bases not matched to a gene: 12. The length of the CDR3 is 16 residues. From germline, CDR1 is ENHRY and CDR2 SYGVKD. The CDR3 here is CATRTLGTSGSGELFF. CDR3 DNA: TGTGCCACCCGTACCCTCGGGACTAGCGGGAGTGGGGAGCTGTTTTTT.

This clone was recorded once. The V and J genes are TRBV27 and TRBJ1-1; D remains unclear. The germline V gene encodes CDR1 MNHEY and CDR2 SMNVEV (reference sequence). This CDR3 contains 12 residues. Deletions cut 2 bases from V and 1 base from J, with 2 bases between. CDR3 DNA: TGTGCCAGCAGTTTAGGGAACACTGAAGCTTTCTTT. It is translated as CASSLGNTEAFF.

This clone was counted ten times or more. The V call is TRBV30, the J call TRBJ2-2; D is unclear. Deletions cut 0 bases from V and 2 bases from J, with 7 bases between. From germline, CDR1 is GTSNPN and CDR2 SVGIG (reference sequence). The CDR3 covers 14 residues. CDR3 loop: CAWSVGSNTGELFF. The CDR3 coding sequence is TGTGCCTGGAGTGTAGGTTCCAACACCGGGGAGCTGTTTTTT.